This TCR beta chain was obtained from a study of shared clonotypes between healthy human individuals. Across the whole study: Donors had three CD4 naive, three CD4 memory, two CD8 naive and one CD8 memory plate apiece.

The naive CD8 subset, CD45RO-negative cells positively selected for CCR7, excluded terminally differentiated effector memory CD45RA+ cells. The method was immunoSEQ multiplex PCR; TCRdb's version includes in-frame clones alone and lacks a portion of them. The sample has hundreds of thousands of clones; 95% are singletons. Comment on this clone: What it binds is not known.

General study results and limits: It was the few donors that limited the genetic and exposure-history diversity represented.

The CDR3 is made up of 13 amino acids. V lost 2 bases and J 2 bases, leaving 5 bases between the germline ends. The germline V gene has CDR1 SEHNR and CDR2 FQNEAQ (reference sequence). Sequencing was done on a sample of naive CD8+ T cells sorted from blood. The V call is TRBV7-9, the J call TRBJ2-3; D not resolved. The receptor's source is a woman aged 25 to 39 in good health. Here the CDR3 reads CASSLLITDTQYF. The DNA of the CDR3 is TGTGCCAGCAGCTTATTAATCACAGATACGCAGTATTTT.